This T cell receptor beta chain was captured by sequencing in a study of tumor-infiltrating lymphocytes in localized non-small cell lung cancer. Produced via immunoSEQ multiplex PCR; TCRdb's table is partial and in-frame only. The sample shows 15,000 to 20,000 clones, roughly three quarters of them seen only once. From germline, CDR1 is MNHEY and CDR2 SVGAGI. The ends were cut back, 6 bases at V and 4 bases at J, with 13 bases in the middle. The CDR3 is 14 amino acids. The material sequenced was lung tumor tissue. This receptor was taken from a human donor with non-small cell lung cancer. The J gene is TRBJ1-5, the V gene TRBV6-5, with D possibly matching TRBD1 (6 bases). CDR3 sequence reads: CASSRGTNNQPQHF. CDR3 nucleotide sequence: TGTGCCAGCAGCCGAGGGACAAATAATCAGCCCCAGCATTTT.